The rows below give T cell receptor beta chains drawn from one sample of a study of T cell changes during pregnancy in multiple sclerosis. Profiling relied on immunoSEQ multiplex PCR, and the TCRdb table lists in-frame clones only, not all of them. The profile covers 81,000 or so clones, with about 89% appearing a single time and 3.5% taken by the ten largest. The input for sequencing was PBMCs, taken in the first trimester of pregnancy. The source of these receptors is a female donor in good health, serving as a control in a pregnancy study. Some clones in this sample may be carry-over from other donors' samples. The CDR3 runs from the conserved cysteine through the conserved F or W. A D gene is named only where the DNA matches it firmly. Size tells how often a clone was seen (once, few, many) or the class of an expanded clone, and some rows leave it out.

size	J	D	V	DNA	CDR3
.	TRBJ1-1	.	TRBV7-2	TGTGCCAGCAGCTTGGACAGGAACACTGAAGCTTTCTTT	CASSLDRNTEAFF
.	TRBJ2-2	TRBD2	TRBV28	TGTGCCAGCACCCTTGGGAGGGGTGGGACCGGGGAGCTGTTTTTT	CASTLGRGGTGELFF
.	TRBJ2-6	TRBD1	TRBV5-1	TGCGCCAGCAGCGCAAGGACAGGGGCTGGGGCCAACGTCCTGACTTTC	CASSARTGAGANVLTF
once	TRBJ2-5	.	TRBV5-1	TGCGCCAGCAGCCTTAACACCATCGGACAGAAAGAGACCCAGTACTTC	CASSLNTIGQKETQYF
.	TRBJ2-1	TRBD2	TRBV19	TGTGCCAGTAGTATTCCGAGCGGGGACTCCTACAATGAGCAGTTCTTC	CASSIPSGDSYNEQFF
.	TRBJ2-5	.	TRBV6-5	TGTGCCAGCAGTTTCGAAGGCGGGACCCAGTACTTC	CASSFEGGTQYF
.	TRBJ2-6	.	TRBV6-4	TGTGCCAGCAGTGACTCGGCCCCCCTAAGCGCTGGGGCCAACGTCCTGACTTTC	CASSDSAPLSAGANVLTF
.	TRBJ1-3	TRBD1	TRBV7-2	TGTGCCAGCAGCAAACAGGGGGCAGGGGGAAACACCATATATTTT	CASSKQGAGGNTIYF
.	TRBJ1-4	TRBD1	TRBV7-6	TGTGCCAGCAGCCCCGGGACAGTTGTGCCGACTAATGAAAAACTGTTTTTT	CASSPGTVVPTNEKLFF
.	TRBJ1-4	TRBD1	TRBV15	TGTGCCACCAGCAGGTGGACAGGAAATAATGAAAAACTGTTTTTT	CATSRWTGNNEKLFF
.	TRBJ2-1	.	TRBV7-9	TGTGCCAGCAGCTTAGGAGGGTACGATGAGCAGTTCTTC	CASSLGGYDEQFF
.	TRBJ1-3	.	TRBV21-1	TGTGCCAGCAGCAAATTCCGGGGGGCCTCTGGAAACACCATATATTTT	CASSKFRGASGNTIYF
.	TRBJ2-5	TRBD2	TRBV19	TGTGCCAGTAGTCCTGCGGGAGAAACAGAGACCCAGTACTTC	CASSPAGETETQYF
.	TRBJ1-1	.	TRBV13	TGTGCCAGCACCCCCGGCGGCACTGAAGCTTTCTTT	CASTPGGTEAFF
.	TRBJ1-2	TRBD1	TRBV6-5	TGTGCCAGCAGTTACTCCACAGGGGTGGGCGAGGGCTACACCTTC	CASSYSTGVGEGYTF
.	TRBJ2-3	.	TRBV29-1	TGCAGCGTTGACTTGGCGGGTGGCACAGATACGCAGTATTTT	CSVDLAGGTDTQYF
.	TRBJ2-4	.	TRBV7-9	TGTGCCAGCAGCTTAGGATCGGGTTTAGCCAAAAACATTCAGTACTTC	CASSLGSGLAKNIQYF
.	TRBJ1-2	.	TRBV20-1	TGCAGTGCCCAAACATACGGCTACACCTTC	CSAQTYGYTF